This is a list of T cell receptor beta chains from one sample in a study of cytomegalovirus exposure and HLA in healthy donors. Clones were sequenced by immunoSEQ multiplex PCR, and TCRdb holds only the in-frame ones, with some missing. The top ten clones hold roughly 2.5% of a sample with about 140,000 clones, approximately 81% of them seen once. The material sequenced was PBMCs. Receptors originate from a boy younger than 10 in good health and CMV-seronegative. Each CDR3 is given with its conserved first and last residue. Each record gives: V gene, clone size, J gene, D gene, CDR3 DNA, CDR3 protein. A D gene is named only where the DNA matches it firmly. Clone sizes are given selectively: once, few, many, or a class where the clone is expanded.

v_gene: TRBV12-1
abundance: NA
j_gene: TRBJ2-5
d_gene: NA
CDR3nt: TGTGCCAGCAGCTTTGGGGGGGTCTCTAGCGGAAAAGAGACCCAGTACTTC
CDR3aa: CASSFGGVSSGKETQYF

v_gene: TRBV6-1
abundance: NA
j_gene: TRBJ2-7
d_gene: TRBD1
CDR3nt: TGTGCCAGCAGTGAGGGAGACAGGGGCGGCGAGCAGTACTTC
CDR3aa: CASSEGDRGGEQYF

v_gene: TRBV27
abundance: NA
j_gene: TRBJ1-4
d_gene: NA
CDR3nt: TGTGCCAGCAGTTCGGCAGGATATAATGAAAAACTGTTTTTT
CDR3aa: CASSSAGYNEKLFF

v_gene: TRBV7-7
abundance: once
j_gene: TRBJ2-7
d_gene: NA
CDR3nt: TGTGCCAGCAGGTCCCGACAGAGTATCTACGAGCAGTACTTC
CDR3aa: CASRSRQSIYEQYF

v_gene: TRBV12-5
abundance: few
j_gene: TRBJ2-1
d_gene: TRBD1
CDR3nt: TGTGCTAGTGGTCTTTTAACAGGGGCCAATGAGCAGTTCTTC
CDR3aa: CASGLLTGANEQFF

v_gene: TRBV6-4
abundance: NA
j_gene: TRBJ2-2
d_gene: TRBD2
CDR3nt: TGTGCCAGCAGTTACCAACATCGGGGGGGGTCCGGGGAGCTGTTTTTT
CDR3aa: CASSYQHRGGSGELFF

v_gene: TRBV4-3
abundance: NA
j_gene: TRBJ2-7
d_gene: NA
CDR3nt: TGCGCCAGCAGCGAGACAGTCTCCTACGAGCAGTACTTC
CDR3aa: CASSETVSYEQYF

v_gene: TRBV27
abundance: NA
j_gene: TRBJ2-6
d_gene: TRBD1
CDR3nt: TGTGCCAGCAGTTTGGTGACAGGGGGCGCTGGGGCCAACGTCCTGACTTTC
CDR3aa: CASSLVTGGAGANVLTF

v_gene: TRBV18
abundance: NA
j_gene: TRBJ2-7
d_gene: TRBD1
CDR3nt: TGTGCCAGCTCTCCTCAGGACAGGGACTCCTACGAGCAGTACTTC
CDR3aa: CASSPQDRDSYEQYF

v_gene: TRBV5-6
abundance: NA
j_gene: TRBJ1-6
d_gene: TRBD1
CDR3nt: TGTGCCAGCAGCACCGACAGGGGAAGGAATTCACCCCTCCACTTT
CDR3aa: CASSTDRGRNSPLHF

v_gene: TRBV29-1
abundance: NA
j_gene: TRBJ2-1
d_gene: TRBD1
CDR3nt: TGCAGCGTTGAAGCCCCGGGACAGCTCAATGAGCAGTTCTTC
CDR3aa: CSVEAPGQLNEQFF

v_gene: TRBV6-4
abundance: few
j_gene: TRBJ2-2
d_gene: NA
CDR3nt: TGTGCCAGCAGGGCAGGGATTGAGACCGGGGAGCTGTTTTTT
CDR3aa: CASRAGIETGELFF

v_gene: TRBV7-9
abundance: NA
j_gene: TRBJ1-3
d_gene: TRBD1
CDR3nt: TGTGCCAGCAGCTTTACGGACAGGGCATCAGGAAACACCATATATTTT
CDR3aa: CASSFTDRASGNTIYF

v_gene: TRBV28
abundance: NA
j_gene: TRBJ2-1
d_gene: TRBD2
CDR3nt: TGTGCCAGCAACCTTGGGAGGAAAGCGGGAGTGTTGTACAATGAGCAGTTCTTC
CDR3aa: CASNLGRKAGVLYNEQFF

v_gene: TRBV5-1
abundance: NA
j_gene: TRBJ2-2
d_gene: NA
CDR3nt: TGCGCCAGCAGCGAGGGCGGGTCCGGGACCGGGGAGCTGTTTTTT
CDR3aa: CASSEGGSGTGELFF

v_gene: TRBV6-5
abundance: NA
j_gene: TRBJ2-2
d_gene: NA
CDR3nt: TGTGCCTCAGGGAGGAGCACCGGGGAGCTGTTTTTT
CDR3aa: CASGRSTGELFF

v_gene: TRBV9
abundance: NA
j_gene: TRBJ2-5
d_gene: NA
CDR3nt: TGTGCCAGCAGCCCTAAACTTGGGGGGAAAGAGACCCAGTACTTC
CDR3aa: CASSPKLGGKETQYF

v_gene: TRBV11-3
abundance: NA
j_gene: TRBJ2-3
d_gene: TRBD1
CDR3nt: TGTGCCAGCAGCTTCCCACCTTCGACAGGGGGCACAGATACGCAGTATTTT
CDR3aa: CASSFPPSTGGTDTQYF

v_gene: TRBV9
abundance: NA
j_gene: TRBJ1-4
d_gene: NA
CDR3nt: TGTAGGGGAGGGGGTGAAAAACTGTTTTTT
CDR3aa: CRGGGEKLFF

v_gene: TRBV11-3
abundance: NA
j_gene: TRBJ2-1
d_gene: TRBD2
CDR3nt: TGTGCCAGCACAACCGCCTGGCGGGAGGGCTTCAATGAGCAGTTCTTC
CDR3aa: CASTTAWREGFNEQFF

v_gene: TRBV5-1
abundance: once
j_gene: TRBJ1-2
d_gene: TRBD1
CDR3nt: TGCGCCAGCAGCTTGGCCGAGGTAGGACAGGGCTATGGCTACACCTTC
CDR3aa: CASSLAEVGQGYGYTF

v_gene: TRBV18
abundance: NA
j_gene: TRBJ1-5
d_gene: TRBD1
CDR3nt: TGTGCCAGCTCACCGAACTCGGGACAGGGAACCCAGCATTTT
CDR3aa: CASSPNSGQGTQHF

v_gene: TRBV27
abundance: NA
j_gene: TRBJ2-7
d_gene: NA
CDR3nt: TGTGCCAGCAGTTTGGCACCTTTCTACGAGCAGTACTTC
CDR3aa: CASSLAPFYEQYF

v_gene: TRBV19
abundance: NA
j_gene: TRBJ2-4
d_gene: TRBD2
CDR3nt: TGTGCCAGTAGTACAAGCGGGAGTAATTTCTTGAACATTCAGTACTTC
CDR3aa: CASSTSGSNFLNIQYF

v_gene: TRBV2
abundance: NA
j_gene: TRBJ2-1
d_gene: TRBD2
CDR3nt: TGTGCCAGCAGTGGACTAGCGGGAGGAGGAGATGAGCAGTTCTTC
CDR3aa: CASSGLAGGGDEQFF

v_gene: TRBV5-6
abundance: NA
j_gene: TRBJ2-2
d_gene: NA
CDR3nt: TGTGCCAGCAGCTTACAGGGTAACACCGGGGAGCTGTTTTTT
CDR3aa: CASSLQGNTGELFF

v_gene: TRBV7-3
abundance: NA
j_gene: TRBJ2-7
d_gene: TRBD1
CDR3nt: TGTGCCAGCAGCCTAGGACAGGGCTTGGGGCAGTACTTC
CDR3aa: CASSLGQGLGQYF

v_gene: TRBV6-1
abundance: NA
j_gene: TRBJ2-7
d_gene: TRBD1
CDR3nt: TGTGCCAGCAGTGGGACAGGCCTCTACGAGCAGTACTTC
CDR3aa: CASSGTGLYEQYF

v_gene: TRBV10-3
abundance: NA
j_gene: TRBJ1-1
d_gene: NA
CDR3nt: TGTGCCACCAACAGGGCGAGTCTGAACACTGAAGCTTTCTTT
CDR3aa: CATNRASLNTEAFF

v_gene: TRBV19
abundance: NA
j_gene: TRBJ2-1
d_gene: TRBD2
CDR3nt: TGTGCCAGTAGTATAGGGACTAGCTCGTACAATGAGCAGTTCTTC
CDR3aa: CASSIGTSSYNEQFF

v_gene: TRBV18
abundance: NA
j_gene: TRBJ1-6
d_gene: NA
CDR3nt: TGTGCCAGCTCAAACAGGGATGGTAATTCACCCCTCCACTTT
CDR3aa: CASSNRDGNSPLHF

v_gene: TRBV19
abundance: NA
j_gene: TRBJ1-1
d_gene: TRBD1
CDR3nt: TGTGCCAGTAGTATAGGGACAGGGGGAATGGCTTTCTTT
CDR3aa: CASSIGTGGMAFF

v_gene: TRBV18
abundance: NA
j_gene: TRBJ2-6
d_gene: NA
CDR3nt: TGTGCCAGCTACCCAGGGGTGGTCCGGTCTGGGGCCAACGTCCTGACTTTC
CDR3aa: CASYPGVVRSGANVLTF

v_gene: TRBV11-3
abundance: NA
j_gene: TRBJ2-1
d_gene: TRBD2
CDR3nt: TGTGCCAGCAACCTCAACCAGGGACTAGCGGGAGGGCTGTCCTACAATGAGCAGTTCTTC
CDR3aa: CASNLNQGLAGGLSYNEQFF

v_gene: TRBV28
abundance: NA
j_gene: TRBJ2-5
d_gene: TRBD2
CDR3nt: TGTGCCAGCAGCGCGGGACTAGCGGGAGGTCCTGAGACCCAGTACTTC
CDR3aa: CASSAGLAGGPETQYF

v_gene: TRBV21-1
abundance: NA
j_gene: TRBJ2-1
d_gene: NA
CDR3nt: TGTGCCAGCAGCAATGCCCCAGACAGCCAGAATGAGCAGTTCTTC
CDR3aa: CASSNAPDSQNEQFF

v_gene: TRBV9
abundance: NA
j_gene: TRBJ2-2
d_gene: NA
CDR3nt: TGTGCCAGCAGCGTACAGGGGATGGGTACCTCCGGGGCGCTGTTTTTT
CDR3aa: CASSVQGMGTSGALFF

v_gene: TRBV7-6
abundance: few
j_gene: TRBJ1-6
d_gene: TRBD1
CDR3nt: TGTGCCAGCAGCCCGTCAGGGGGCTTCTATAATTCACCCCTCCACTTT
CDR3aa: CASSPSGGFYNSPLHF

v_gene: TRBV10-3
abundance: NA
j_gene: TRBJ2-5
d_gene: TRBD1
CDR3nt: TGTGCCATCAGTGGGGGACAGGGGGTCCCCCGGGAGACCCAGTACTTC
CDR3aa: CAISGGQGVPRETQYF